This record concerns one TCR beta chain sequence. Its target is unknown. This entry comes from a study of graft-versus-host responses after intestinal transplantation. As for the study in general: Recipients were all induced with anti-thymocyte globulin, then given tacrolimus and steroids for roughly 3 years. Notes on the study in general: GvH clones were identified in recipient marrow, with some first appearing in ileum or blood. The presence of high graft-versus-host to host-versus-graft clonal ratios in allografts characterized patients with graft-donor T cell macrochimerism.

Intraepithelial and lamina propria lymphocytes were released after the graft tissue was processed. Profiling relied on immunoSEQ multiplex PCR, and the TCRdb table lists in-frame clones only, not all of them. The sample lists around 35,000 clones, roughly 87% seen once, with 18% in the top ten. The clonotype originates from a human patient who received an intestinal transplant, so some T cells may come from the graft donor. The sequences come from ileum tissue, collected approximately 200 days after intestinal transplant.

CDR3 bases: TGTGCCAGCAGTTCCCCCTTGTCCGGTGCGATCTCCTACGAGCAGTACTTC. Its translation is CASSSPLSGAISYEQYF. V is TRBV28 and J is TRBJ2-7; D gene unclear. There are 17 residues in the CDR3. V lost 4 bases to trimming and J lost 0 bases, with 19 bases between them. Germline-derived CDR1 and CDR2 are MDHEN and SYDVKM.